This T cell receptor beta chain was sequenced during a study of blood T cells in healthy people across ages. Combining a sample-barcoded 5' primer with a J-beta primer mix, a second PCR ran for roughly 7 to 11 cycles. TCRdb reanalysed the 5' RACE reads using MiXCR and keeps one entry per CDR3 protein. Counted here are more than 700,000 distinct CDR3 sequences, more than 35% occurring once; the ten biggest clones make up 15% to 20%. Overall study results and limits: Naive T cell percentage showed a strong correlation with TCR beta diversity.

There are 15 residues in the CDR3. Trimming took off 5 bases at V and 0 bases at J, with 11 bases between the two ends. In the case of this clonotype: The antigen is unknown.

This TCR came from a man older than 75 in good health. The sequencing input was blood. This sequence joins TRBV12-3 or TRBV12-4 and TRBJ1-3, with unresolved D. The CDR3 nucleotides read TGTGCCAGCAGTACCAACCCCGGCTCTGGAAACACCATATATTTT. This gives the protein CASSTNPGSGNTIYF.